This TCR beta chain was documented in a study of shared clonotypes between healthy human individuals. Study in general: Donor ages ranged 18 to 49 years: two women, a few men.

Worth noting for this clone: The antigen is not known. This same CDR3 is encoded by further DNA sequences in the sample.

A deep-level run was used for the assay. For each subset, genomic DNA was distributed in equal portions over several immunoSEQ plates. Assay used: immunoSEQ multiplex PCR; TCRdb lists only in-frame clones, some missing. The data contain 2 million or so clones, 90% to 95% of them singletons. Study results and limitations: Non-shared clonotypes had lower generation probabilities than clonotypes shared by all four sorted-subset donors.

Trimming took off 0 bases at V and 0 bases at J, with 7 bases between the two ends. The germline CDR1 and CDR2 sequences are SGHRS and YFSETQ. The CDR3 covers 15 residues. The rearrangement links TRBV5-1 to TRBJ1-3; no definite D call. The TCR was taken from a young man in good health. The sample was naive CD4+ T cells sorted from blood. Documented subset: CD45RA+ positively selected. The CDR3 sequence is CASSLGQDSGNTIYF. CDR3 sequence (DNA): TGCGCCAGCAGCTTGGGTCAGGACTCTGGAAACACCATATATTTT.